These 21 T cell receptor beta chains were sequenced from one sample in a study of cytomegalovirus exposure and HLA in healthy donors. The PCR had 60 Vbeta and 13 Jbeta primers. Here immunoSEQ multiplex PCR was the method, and the copy in TCRdb shows in-frame clones only, minus some. Here the sample spans 170,000 or so clones, about four fifths being singletons. The sample taken for sequencing was PBMCs. The receptors here all came from a boy aged 2 to 9 in good health and CMV-seronegative.

The chain joins TRBV6-1 to TRBJ2-1, with 7 bases matching TRBD1. V was clipped by 8 bases and J by 0 bases; unmatched bases: 7. There are 15 residues in the CDR3. Germline assignment: CDR1 MNHNS and CDR2 SASEGT. The CDR3 loop reads CASRDSPNSYNEQFF. The CDR3 DNA follows: TGTGCCAGCCGGGACAGCCCCAACTCCTACAATGAGCAGTTCTTC.

This sequence joins TRBV5-4 and TRBJ1-2; weak D call: TRBD1 (5 bases). Per the germline V gene, CDR1 is SGHNT and CDR2 is YYREEE (reference sequence). Trimming cost V 4 bases and J 5 bases, with 12 bases left between them. CDR3 length: 13 amino acids. This chain's CDR3 is CASSAAGVYGYTF. The CDR3 DNA is TGTGCCAGCAGCGCGGCGGGGGTGTATGGCTACACCTTC.

This clone appeared once. Germline and junction disagree at one end, which may indicate a read error. The chain couples TRBV29-1 to TRBJ2-1, with D perhaps TRBD1 (6 bases). Germline V gives CDR1 SQVTM, CDR2 ANQGSEA. This CDR3 is built from 11 residues. The CDR3 nucleotides read TGCAGCGAGCACAGGGTGAATGGGCAGTTCTTC. Translating gives CSEHRVNGQFF.

J is TRBJ1-4 and V is TRBV5-4, with TRBD1 identical over 9 bases. The V gene end was trimmed by 5 bases and the J gene end by 6 bases; junction bases not matched to a gene: 8. Germline CDR1 reads SGHNT; CDR2 reads YYREEE (reference sequence). The length of the CDR3 is 15 residues. In DNA, the CDR3 is TGTGCCAGCAGTCCCCGACAGGGGGGAGATGAAAAACTGTTTTTT. Amino acids: CASSPRQGGDEKLFF.

In nucleotides, the CDR3 is TGCGCCAGCAGCAAACTAGCGCCTGGGGCCAACGTCCTGACTTTC. Its translation is CASSKLAPGANVLTF. The V call is TRBV5-1, the J call TRBJ2-6, with TRBD2 identical over 7 bases. After removal of 4 bases from V and 2 bases from J, the junction contained 3 bases not matched to a gene. The germline gives CDR1 SGHRS, CDR2 YFSETQ. The CDR3 is 15 amino acids.

The V and J genes are TRBV7-2 and TRBJ1-5, with 10 bases that match TRBD1. Trimming took 5 bases from V and 5 from J; bases not matched to a gene: 6. The CDR3 length is 15 residues. Looked up from germline, CDR1 is SGHTA and CDR2 is FQGNSA. For the CDR3, the DNA is TGTGCCAGCAGCCCTAGGACAGGGGGGGATCAGCCCCAGCATTTT. This sequence encodes CASSPRTGGDQPQHF.

The V call is TRBV25-1, the J call TRBJ1-1, with 11 bases fitting TRBD1. V gave up 6 bases and J gave up 4 bases; unmatched junction bases: 7. Germline values: CDR1 MGHDK, CDR2 SYGVNS. The CDR3 extends over 15 amino acids. The CDR3 nucleotides read TGTGCCAGCAGCAGGACAGGGGGCTTGAGCACTGAAGCTTTCTTT. Translation: CASSRTGGLSTEAFF.

Here the CDR3 DNA reads TGTGCCAGCCTACGACAGGGTCATGAGCAGTTCTTC. This sequence encodes CASLRQGHEQFF. The chain carries TRBV2 and TRBJ2-1, with 7 bases that match TRBD1. The V segment lost 8 bases and the J segment 8 bases; nucleotides outside the gene matches: 6. The CDR3 runs 12 residues. CDR1 is SNHLY and CDR2 is FYNNEI in the germline V gene.

The chain is built from TRBV19 and TRBJ2-5, with a possible D match to TRBD2 (5 bases). With 8 bases removed from V and 1 base from J, the gap between germline ends came to 14 bases. Germline V gene lookup returns CDR1 LNHDA and CDR2 SQIVND (reference sequence). CDR3 length: 14 residues. The CDR3 region has the DNA TGTGCCAGTTCCCCCACAGCGGCCCAAGAGACCCAGTACTTC. Translating gives CASSPTAAQETQYF.

This clone was seen more than once but under ten times. V and J are TRBV7-3 and TRBJ2-3; TRBD1 matches at 9 bases. Germline loops: CDR1 SGHTA, CDR2 FQGTGA. The CDR3 consists of 14 residues. The V gene end was trimmed by 4 bases and the J gene end by 1 base; junction bases not matched to a gene: 0. The CDR3 sequence is CASSWDRGTDTQYF. The CDR3 DNA is TGTGCCAGCAGCTGGGACAGGGGCACAGATACGCAGTATTTT.

The chain has TRBV7-3 and TRBJ2-1, with 12 bases that match TRBD2. V was pared by 4 bases and J by 9 bases, with 4 bases of the junction left unmatched. The CDR3 runs to 14 residues. Per the germline V gene, CDR1 is SGHTA and CDR2 is FQGTGA. The CDR3 DNA sequence: TGTGCCAGCAGCTCGGGACTAGCGGGTACTGAGCAGTTCTTC. Protein: CASSSGLAGTEQFF.

This chain uses TRBV30 with TRBJ1-2; D is ambiguous. From germline, CDR1 is GTSNPN and CDR2 SVGIG (reference sequence). This CDR3 is built from 13 residues. V lost 0 bases and J 5 bases, leaving 10 bases between the germline ends. CDR3 in amino acids: CAWSVLGDYGYTF. The CDR3 coding sequence is TGTGCCTGGAGTGTACTCGGGGATTATGGCTACACCTTC.

This clone was recorded once. The chain couples TRBV11-2 to TRBJ2-6; D is unclear. V was trimmed by 5 bases and J by 0 bases, leaving 11 bases between them. CDR3 length: 16 amino acids. Looked up from germline, CDR1 is SGHAT and CDR2 is FQNNGV. Here the CDR3 reads CASSATQSSGANVLTF. CDR3 nucleotide sequence: TGTGCCAGCAGCGCAACACAGAGCTCTGGGGCCAACGTCCTGACTTTC.

J is TRBJ2-2 and V is TRBV9, with 8 bases fitting TRBD2. The V and J ends lost 0 bases and 5 bases, in that order; junction bases with no gene match: 6. Per germline, CDR1 SGDLS and CDR2 YYNGEE. The CDR3 runs 16 residues. This CDR3 reads CASSVGSGRGTGELFF. The CDR3, as DNA: TGTGCCAGCAGCGTAGGGAGCGGGAGAGGTACCGGGGAGCTGTTTTTT.

The V and J genes are TRBV7-2 and TRBJ2-1; 7 bases agree with TRBD1. J lost 11 bases, V lost 2 bases, and 15 bases had no gene match. The germline gives CDR1 SGHTA, CDR2 FQGNSA. This CDR3 contains 16 residues. The CDR3 nucleotides read TGTGCCAGCAGCTTACGCTGGGACAGACCTCAAGGGCAGCAGTTCTTC. It encodes CASSLRWDRPQGQQFF. Full variable domain (remainder filled in from reference TRBV7-2 and TRBJ2-1): GAGVSQSPSNKVTEKGKDVELRCDPISGHTALYWYRQSLGQGLEFLIYFQGNSAPDKSGLPSDRFSAERTGGSVSTLTIQRTQQEDSAVYLCASSLRWDRPQGQQFFGPGTRLTVL.

This sequence joins TRBV29-1 and TRBJ1-2; D is ambiguous. V was shortened by 4 bases and J by 7 bases, with 4 bases between the two germline ends. CDR3 length: 9 amino acids. The V gene's germline CDR1 is SQVTM and CDR2 ANQGSEA. CDR3 amino acids: CSVGGGYTF. The CDR3 nucleotides read TGCAGCGTTGGCGGTGGCTACACCTTC. The variable domain in full, completed from reference TRBV29-1 and TRBJ1-2, reads SAVISQKPSRDICQRGTSLTIQCQVDSQVTMMFWYRQQPGQSLTLIATANQGSEATYESGFVIDKFPISRPNLTFSTLTVSNMSPEDSSIYLCSVGGGYTFGSGTRLTVV.

The chain uses TRBV5-4 and TRBJ2-5, with no clear D. V was clipped by 0 bases and J by 2 bases, with 5 bases between them. Germline CDR1 is SGHNT and CDR2 is YYREEE (reference sequence). The CDR3 extends over 13 amino acids. The CDR3 DNA sequence: TGTGCCAGCAGCTTGGTAACTCAAGAGACCCAGTACTTC. It encodes CASSLVTQETQYF.

The chain has TRBV20-1 and TRBJ2-3, with a possible D match to TRBD2 (5 bases). The CDR3 totals 11 residues. V lost 4 bases to trimming and J lost 7 bases, with 9 bases between them. Germline V lookup: CDR1 DFQATT, CDR2 SNEGSKA (reference sequence). This chain's CDR3 is CSATSGYTQYF. DNA of the CDR3: TGCAGTGCTACCTCGGGGTATACGCAGTATTTT.

The chain couples TRBV6-5 to TRBJ2-7, with 7 nucleotides matching TRBD1. This CDR3 comprises 15 residues. The V gene's germline CDR1 is MNHEY and CDR2 SVGAGI. V was clipped by 6 bases and J by 1 base; unmatched bases: 9. DNA for the CDR3: TGTGCCAGCAGCCAACTCAGGACAGGTTCCTACGAGCAGTACTTC. It encodes CASSQLRTGSYEQYF.

The chain links TRBV5-1 to TRBJ1-2; D uncertain. The CDR3 spans 14 residues. Germline loops: CDR1 SGHRS, CDR2 YFSETQ. Trimming took 0 bases from V and 6 from J, leaving 12 bases between them. In DNA, the CDR3 is TGCGCCAGCAGCTTGGAGGGTCCAGCGGATGGCTACACCTTC. Amino acid sequence: CASSLEGPADGYTF.

The rearrangement uses TRBV27 and TRBJ2-7, with TRBD1 identical over 8 bases. With 4 bases clipped from V and 0 bases from J, the junction kept 5 bases outside the gene matches. Germline V gene sequence: CDR1 MNHEY, CDR2 SMNVEV (reference sequence). CDR3 length: 15 residues. CDR3 residues: CASSCAGGSSYEQYF. The DNA of the CDR3 is TGTGCCAGCAGTTGTGCAGGGGGCAGCTCCTACGAGCAGTACTTC.